This T cell receptor beta chain was captured in a study of radiation and T cells in renal cell carcinoma. Study as a whole: Nephrectomy followed 15 Gy stereotactic body radiation by 4 weeks.

Stated time point: baseline pretreatment blood. Specified treatment: 15 Gy SBRT to primary tumor, nephrectomy 4 weeks later. Note on this clone: Its matching antigen is unknown.

Repertoires were generated with immunoSEQ multiplex PCR, while TCRdb's copy carries only in-frame clones and drops some. The data hold some 140,000 clones, with approximately 90% observed a single time. General study points: From baseline, blood top tumor clonotypes peaked at 2 weeks post-radiation. No pretreatment tumor biopsies were available for baseline clonotypes.

Sequenced here: blood, sampled from a patient whose treatment included radiotherapy and nephrectomy. The clonotype was recovered from a woman aged 50 to 65 with renal cell carcinoma.

The CDR3 nucleotides are TGTGCCAGCAGTTCCCCGACAGATACGCAGTATTTT. It encodes CASSSPTDTQYF. The chain recombines TRBV6-5 with TRBJ2-3; no reliable D call. The V and J ends lost 4 bases and 3 bases respectively, with 5 bases between them. This CDR3 comprises 12 residues. CDR1 and CDR2 (germline): MNHEY, SVGAGI.